A few counts support the clone carrying this T cell receptor (beta chain). Its target is not known. This entry comes from a study of cytomegalovirus exposure and HLA in healthy donors. Study results and limitations: CMV serostatus was the only immune exposure information that was available. Earlier analysis looked at TCR beta V segments, and most were productive about 87% or about 30% of the time.

The PCR employed 60 Vbeta primers together with 13 Jbeta primers. Here immunoSEQ multiplex PCR was the method, and the copy in TCRdb shows in-frame clones only, minus some. The sample consists of 60,000 to 70,000 clones, 55% to 70% of them appearing once. J lost 1 base, V lost 0 bases, and 2 bases had no gene match. The CDR3 runs to 15 residues. Germline loops: CDR1 SGHRS, CDR2 YFSETQ. Sequenced: PBMCs. The chain combines TRBV5-1 with TRBJ1-1; 8 bases match TRBD1. The sequence was collected from a woman aged 45-65 years in good health and CMV-seronegative. The CDR3 protein is CASSLAQGANTEAFF. The CDR3 DNA reads as TGCGCCAGCAGCTTGGCTCAGGGGGCGAACACTGAAGCTTTCTTT.